The sample holds one count of the clone carrying this T cell receptor (beta chain). Its antigen is as yet unknown. The method was immunoSEQ multiplex PCR; TCRdb's version includes in-frame clones alone and lacks a portion of them. Of about 69,000 clones listed, less than 90% were seen once; the top ten hold approximately 4.8%. Germline CDR1 SGHNT, CDR2 YYREEE (reference sequence). The ends lost 0 bases at V and 7 bases at J; junction bases unmatched: 12. This CDR3 has 16 amino acids. This sample was taken from a study of early stage breast cancer tumors. Study-wide points: Compared with adjacent normal breast, tumors showed approximately 2.5-fold denser, more clonal T cells. Comparing each tissue with blood distinguished tumor from normal in 14 of 16 patients.

J is TRBJ2-7 and V is TRBV5-4, with 8 positions matching TRBD2. This receptor was identified in a person aged 35 to 50 with breast cancer. Source material: blood. The CDR3 here is CASSLVVSGMMREQYF. The CDR3 DNA is TGTGCCAGCAGCTTGGTGGTTAGCGGGATGATGAGGGAGCAGTACTTC.